A selection of T cell receptor beta chains follows, all from one sample in a study of cytomegalovirus exposure and HLA in healthy donors. Sequencing used immunoSEQ multiplex PCR; TCRdb keeps in-frame clones, though not all of them. The sample contains some 40,000 clones, almost 70% of which appear only once. The sample comprised PBMCs. The source is a man aged 35-49 years in good health and CMV-seronegative. Both conserved end residues are part of each CDR3. The D gene is left open where the match is weak. Size values are once, few and many counts, or a class for expanded clones, and some rows have none.

v_gene	j_gene	d_gene	abundance	CDR3aa	CDR3nt
TRBV5-4	TRBJ2-5	TRBD1	.	CASSSDRATQETQYF	TGTGCCAGCAGCTCGGACAGGGCGACCCAAGAGACCCAGTACTTC
TRBV20-1	TRBJ2-5	.	.	CSARDQYSQYF	TGCAGTGCTAGAGATCAGTATTCCCAGTACTTC
TRBV30	TRBJ1-2	TRBD1	.	CAWGRQGARGYTF	TGTGCCTGGGGGAGACAGGGGGCGAGGGGCTACACCTTC
TRBV11-2	TRBJ1-6	.	.	CASSLESPRHGYNSPLHF	TGTGCCAGCAGCTTAGAGTCCCCGAGACACGGTTATAATTCACCCCTCCACTTT
TRBV7-2	TRBJ2-3	.	once	CASSLVGMRGRDTQYF	TGTGCCAGCAGCTTGGTAGGGATGCGGGGCAGGGATACGCAGTATTTT
TRBV10-3	TRBJ2-3	.	.	CAISESKDTQYF	TGTGCCATCAGTGAGTCCAAAGATACGCAGTATTTT
TRBV7-2	TRBJ2-7	TRBD2	.	CASRPAGGTYEQYF	TGTGCCAGCAGGCCGGCGGGGGGGACCTACGAGCAGTACTTC
TRBV5-3	TRBJ1-2	.	few	CARSLEGEWSGYTF	TGTGCCAGAAGCTTGGAGGGGGAGTGGAGTGGCTACACCTTC
TRBV7-6	TRBJ2-3	.	.	CASSLEQVTDTQYF	TGTGCCAGCAGCTTAGAACAGGTCACAGATACGCAGTATTTT
TRBV28	TRBJ2-7	.	.	CASRRDLRSSYEQYF	TGTGCCAGCAGGCGGGATCTCCGAAGCTCCTACGAGCAGTACTTC
TRBV5-1	TRBJ2-2	.	.	CASSLDRATGELFF	TGCGCCAGCAGCTTGGACCGAGCCACCGGGGAGCTGTTTTTT
TRBV7-3	TRBJ2-1	.	.	CASSLASSYNEQFF	TGTGCCAGCAGCTTAGCTAGCTCCTACAATGAGCAGTTCTTC
TRBV5-8	TRBJ2-5	TRBD2	once	CASSSGGTSGIQETQYF	TGTGCCAGCAGCTCGGGAGGGACTAGCGGGATTCAAGAGACCCAGTACTTC
TRBV2	TRBJ2-2	.	.	CALRPEGSENTGELFF	TGTGCCCTTAGACCGGAGGGGAGTGAAAACACCGGGGAGCTGTTTTTT
TRBV6-5	TRBJ2-7	TRBD1	.	CASSYSTGGAREQYF	TGTGCCAGCAGTTACTCGACAGGGGGGGCCCGCGAGCAGTACTTC